The entry below gives a single TCR beta chain sequence along with its context. Its antigen is currently not known. Base-call qualities are not available, and no considerably larger clone is one nucleotide away. The CDR3 numbers 16 residues from cysteine through phenylalanine. Of the read, only the CDR3 DNA is kept; its 48 bases are in frame from base 1. V ends up 2 bases short and J 4 bases short, with an unmatched junction base count of 8. The germline V gene sets CDR1 to MNHEY and CDR2 to SVGAGI. The library came from the immunoSEQ multiplex PCR assay. The multiplex PCR relied on a mix of 60 forward primers for TCR Vbeta segments and 13 reverse primers for TCR Jbeta segments. A multiplex PCR assay on genomic DNA amplified the CDR3 region of rearranged TCR beta genes. On the Illumina HiSeq System, the amplified TCR beta libraries were sequenced as 87-base-pair reads. The study's own analysis went as follows. A later analysis tallied 80 million to 95 million unique TCR beta chains across the 700 or so repertoires, and around 10 million of those chains were shared by two or more donors. A nearest-neighbor algorithm error-corrected the raw reads and collapsed the reads into unique sequences, merging closely related sequences to remove PCR and sequencing errors. V, D and J gene segments were assigned by aligning CDR3 sequences to IMGT reference sequences. Each retained sequence needed at least a six-nucleotide match to both a V gene segment and a J gene segment. Rearrangements were called productive when the CDR3 lacked stop codons and stayed in frame with V and J; all others were non-productive. Following IMGT convention, CDR3 was defined as the stretch from the second conserved V-encoded cysteine to the conserved J-encoded phenylalanine. The earlier analysis of 500 to 600 of the donors excluded sequences that lacked an unambiguous match to a single V gene segment. An earlier analysis of a few hundred of the donors classified V segments as functional when productive rearrangements were above 56.7% and as segregating when the standard deviation between donors was above 5%. A statistical classification framework was built to diagnose cytomegalovirus status from the catalog of TCR beta chain sequences. V and J gene assignment, in a later analysis, came from comparing TCR nucleotide sequences with IMGT/GENE-DB human TR gene sequences. A later analysis assigned CDR3 sequences and most-parsimonious VDJ recombination scenarios with the TCRdist pipeline. In a later analysis, each TCR beta chain was defined by its CDR3 amino acid sequence together with its V-gene family, and reads without a unique V-gene family were excluded. As a way to deal with suspected cross-contamination and a sequencing artifact, a later analysis dropped 592 nucleotide sequences that were highly shared and had low generation probability. In a later analysis, a clonal expansion index was calculated for each public chain from normalized within-repertoire ranks of inferred template counts. Generation probabilities in a later analysis came from a VDJ recombination model fitted to out-of-frame rearrangements, and those results were checked against IGoR. A later analysis scored TCR-TCR, TCR-HLA and TCR-CMV co-occurrence with hypergeometric tests, applying a repertoire-size bias correction to TCR pairs. In a later analysis, false discovery rates were estimated by permuting HLA or CMV assignments 20 times. In a later analysis, co-occurring TCRs were grouped using DBSCAN, with TCRdist sequence similarity added in when clustering inside HLA-allele-positive subsets. For co-occurrence clustering, repertoires with fewer than 30,000 or more than 120,000 public chains were excluded, along with roughly 5 repertoires with anomalous nucleotide sharing. TCRdb took this table from immuneACCESS and kept in-frame rearrangements with V and J called. Such tables lack part of the clones; where checked against another copy, unresolved V genes explain under half of the gap, and the rest is unexplained. V, J and clone size derive from that table, while D and trimming were established from the DNA sequence. The table for this sample lists about 92,000 clones; around 85% of them were counted only once. Of the sample, approximately 1.1% is held by the ten largest clones.

The source of the sample is a study of cytomegalovirus exposure and HLA in healthy donors (dated by TCRdb to about 2017). Turning to the overall study: An earlier analysis of roughly 500 of the donors reported 250 to 300 Gb of sequence data and 100 million to 120 million unique TCR beta sequences obtained from approximately 180 million T cells. Both class I and class II loci were covered by HLA typing, at four-digit resolution. High-throughput TCR immunosequencing, statistical association of individual TCRs with disease status, and machine learning were combined to predict cytomegalovirus infection status. Using immunosequencing, the study profiled T cell repertoires from about 610 subjects and related those repertoires to cytomegalovirus serostatus. A later analysis re-analyzed previously published TCR beta repertoires from several hundred donors and added high-resolution HLA genotyping to study TCR occurrence patterns. In a later genetic analysis, genome-wide SNP genotypes for about 55% of the 666 donors were used, and that subset was treated as a discovery cohort. Five DR-DQ haplotypes were handled as single units for association and clustering, since linkage in the cohort was strong. An earlier analysis of 587 of the donors used high-throughput TCR beta sequencing to judge whether each TCR beta V gene segment behaved as functional or pseudogenic. About 280 gigabases of sequencing data and 70 million to 95 million unique TCR sequences made up an early release that covered some 640 HLA-typed donors. Donor age, sex, ethnicity and CMV serostatus were compiled together with the repertoire data. The genetic ancestry cluster associated with self-reported Caucasian donors included about four fifths of the roughly 400 genotyped donors. Rather than drawing on any new phenotypic data, the later analysis identified candidate immune exposures from TCR beta sequences and the way those sequences occurred across donors. All discovery cohort repertoires had been generated using a single sequencing platform. Among over 350 genotyped donors of the cohort, an average of approximately 230,000 unique TCR beta nucleotide sequences were sequenced per donor, roughly 18% of them non-productive. Besides the first cohort of 550 to 750 subjects, a separate validation cohort made up of 90 to 150 different subjects was used. The aim of the study was to test whether cataloging public T cell receptors could identify signatures of past pathogen exposure. The number of typed donors differed by locus: roughly 620-640 for A, B, C, DRB1 and DQB1; approximately 530 for DQA1; approximately 600 for DPA1; and around 450 for DPB1.

The cohort was made up of approximately 670 healthy bone marrow donors. All cohort members were sampled while nominally healthy, although unrecorded immune exposures were likely present. The donor tested CMV seropositive, placing the donor among the roughly 300 seropositive members of the cohort. Each donor provided a peripheral blood sample, and peripheral blood mononuclear cells were used for TCR beta sequencing. The Qiagen DNeasy Blood Extraction Kit was used to extract genomic DNA from the blood cell samples. Summary of the overall study and its limitations: In a later analysis, around 15,000 TCR beta sequences were associated with specific HLA alleles at a false discovery rate of 0.05. The earlier analysis of 587 of the donors excluded roughly 17 rarely observed V segments, including chromosome 9 orphons, because counts were too low. A further reported finding was that TCR beta sequences accurately predicted the HLA-A and HLA-B alleles for most subjects in the first cohort. A total of 164 TCR beta chains were listed by the study as associated with cytomegalovirus. The cohort was sequenced for TCR beta chains only, and without alpha or paired-chain data the features that could be detected were limited. A later analysis found that HLA-associated TCR beta chains were more clonally expanded and had lower generation probabilities than equally common non-associated chains. Most CMV-associated TCR beta chains appeared to be HLA-restricted in a later analysis, and the HLA associations seemed to be driven largely by CMV exposure. The authors suggested that the approach could potentially be generalized to other disease states and immunological phenotypes. A few of the identified cytomegalovirus-associated TCR beta chains were confirmed in vitro to be specific for cytomegalovirus antigens. While some public TCRs were present in many individuals, most TCR sequences turned up only very rarely across donors. CMV serostatus was the only immune exposure information available for the cohort. Several of the top co-occurrence clusters appeared to be linked to parvovirus B19, influenza, CMV and Epstein-Barr virus, according to a later analysis. The presence/absence analyses assumed that sequencing depth was roughly uniform across donors, and that assumption may not be true. The sequencing pipeline was judged likely to have produced a cluster of highly shared sequence variants as a technical artifact. When HLA alleles, especially DR and DQ, strongly co-occurred, attributing TCR associations to individual alleles was difficult. The classifier was reported to diagnose cytomegalovirus status with high specificity and sensitivity in both the original cohort and the validation cohort. In an earlier analysis of some 500 of the donors, most TCR beta V segments were observed in productive rearrangements about 87% or about 30% of the time, broadly matching IMGT annotations. Because HLA typing was missing for some donors at each locus, association tests included only the typed subset. Some IMGT-functional V segments, including TRBV6-2 and TRBV6-3, could not be distinguished by the 87-base-pair reads and were therefore excluded. A later genetic analysis associated a missense DCLRE1C variant with V-gene and J-gene trimming of TCR beta chains, and an independent cohort replicated the association. In a later genetic analysis, fewer N-insertions in productive TCRs were reported among donors in an Asian-associated ancestry cluster than the roughly 670-donor mean. Linkage disequilibrium might explain the correlated functional status among segregating V segments, but an unknown experimental factor could not be ruled out. In a later analysis, TCR association rates were found to vary across HLA loci, with the most associated TCRs seen for DRB1 alleles and the fewest for HLA-C alleles.

The chain is encoded by TRBV6-5 joined to TRBJ2-1, with TRBD1 identical over 7 junction bases. The sample was PBMCs. This receptor was identified in a girl aged 2-10 years in good health and CMV-seropositive. The CDR3 protein is CASSYRGGPPYNEQFF. At the DNA level, the sequence is TGTGCCAGCAGTTACCGAGGGGGCCCTCCTTACAATGAGCAGTTCTTC.